This TCR beta chain was documented in a study of T cells after posttransplantation cyclophosphamide. Findings and limits, study-wide: Tissue-infiltrating T cells from skin or gut overlapped little with blood T cells. Donor CD8+ memory clones often dominated recipient blood repertoires at later times.

The method was immunoSEQ multiplex PCR; TCRdb's version includes in-frame clones alone and lacks a portion of them. This repertoire lists under 30,000 clones without singletons; approximately 3% sits in the top ten. This clone occurred many times. Its antigen is still unknown. In germline, CDR1 is SEHNR, CDR2 FQNEAQ (reference sequence). The V end was cut by 4 bases, the J end by 3 bases, with 10 bases between. The CDR3 is made up of 14 amino acids. Sequencing input: PBMCs. This clonotype was sampled from a woman aged 55-70 years in good health, CMV-negative, and a related stem cell transplant donor. The V and J genes are TRBV7-9 and TRBJ2-1, with a possible D match to TRBD2 (6 bases). In nucleotides, the CDR3 is TGTGCCAGCAGCTCCTCGGGGGTCTACAATGAGCAGTTCTTC. Amino acids: CASSSSGVYNEQFF.